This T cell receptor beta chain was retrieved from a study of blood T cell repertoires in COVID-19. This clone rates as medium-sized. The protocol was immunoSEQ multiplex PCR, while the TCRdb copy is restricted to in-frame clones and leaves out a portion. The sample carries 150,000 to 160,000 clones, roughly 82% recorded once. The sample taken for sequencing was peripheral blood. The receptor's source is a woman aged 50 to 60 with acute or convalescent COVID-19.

This chain's CDR3 is CASSTFEVEEKLFF. CDR3 bases: TGTGCCAGTAGTACCTTTGAGGTGGAAGAAAAACTGTTTTTT. The rearrangement links TRBV19 to TRBJ1-4; D is unresolved. This CDR3 contains 14 residues. The ends were cut back, 4 bases at V and 8 bases at J, with 14 bases in the middle. Germline loops: CDR1 LNHDA, CDR2 SQIVND (reference sequence).